Listed below are T cell receptor beta chains from one sample, sequenced in a study of yellow fever vaccine responses in identical twins. MiXCR, run by TCRdb on the RT-PCR reads, gives a single entry per CDR3 protein. The data show around 33,000 distinct CDR3 sequences, 45% to 65% seen once. Sequenced here: T cells from blood (PBMCs), unsorted or a sorted subset (not recorded which), sampled before or after yellow fever vaccination (not recorded which). The origin of the receptors is a woman between 18 and 30 years old who received the yellow fever vaccine. CDR3s include the opening cysteine and the closing phenylalanine or tryptophan. A D gene is named only where the DNA matches it firmly. Clone size, where shown, is once, few, many, or a class for clones that have expanded.

D	length	V	J	size	DNA	CDR3
NA	12	TRBV3-1	TRBJ1-1	few	TGTGCCAGCAGCCTAGGACACCTTGAAGCTTTCTTT	CASSLGHLEAFF
NA	13	TRBV20-1	TRBJ2-3	few	TGCAGTAGCGGGCGGATAATCACAGATACGCAGTATTTT	CSSGRIITDTQYF
NA	13	TRBV15	TRBJ2-7	NA	TGTGCCACCAGCAGAGACCGGGGCTACGAGCAGTACTTC	CATSRDRGYEQYF
NA	16	TRBV11-2	TRBJ2-2	NA	TGTGCCAGCAGCGCCTTTTCTGGGAAAGGGGCCGGGGAGCTGTTTTTT	CASSAFSGKGAGELFF
NA	14	TRBV20-1	TRBJ2-1	NA	TGCAGTGTAACGCGACAGGATCGTTACAATGAGCAGTTCTTC	CSVTRQDRYNEQFF
NA	15	TRBV10-1	TRBJ2-1	NA	TGCGCCAGCATCCGGGGGAGGAGCTCCTACAATGAGCAGTTCTTC	CASIRGRSSYNEQFF
TRBD1	15	TRBV10-3	TRBJ1-1	NA	TGTGCCATCAGTGTGCAGGGGGATTGGAACACTGAAGCTTTCTTT	CAISVQGDWNTEAFF
NA	15	TRBV6-1	TRBJ2-6	NA	TGTGCCAGCAGTGAGGACAGTTCTGGGGCCAACGTCCTGACTTTC	CASSEDSSGANVLTF
NA	16	TRBV11-2	TRBJ1-5	NA	TGTGCCAGCAGCTTAGATGGGAACGACCCGAGGCAGCCCCAGCATTTT	CASSLDGNDPRQPQHF
TRBD2	16	TRBV5-1	TRBJ2-5	NA	TGCGCCAGCAGTCTGGGGACTAGCGGGATCCAAGAGACCCAGTACTTC	CASSLGTSGIQETQYF
TRBD2	15	TRBV10-1	TRBJ2-1	NA	TGCGCCAGCAGTGTTGAGACTAGCGCCCCCAATGAGCAGTTCTTC	CASSVETSAPNEQFF
NA	11	TRBV11-2	TRBJ1-1	once	TGTGCCAGCAGCTTATGGGGTGAAGCTTTCTTT	CASSLWGEAFF
NA	15	TRBV3-1	TRBJ2-5	few	TGTGCCAGCAGCCGAGCTTTCGGAGGGATGGAGACCCAGTACTTC	CASSRAFGGMETQYF
NA	18	TRBV2	TRBJ2-2	NA	TGTGCCAGCAGTGGCCCTCCTCCCGGGACACCCAACACCGGGGAGCTGTTTTTT	CASSGPPPGTPNTGELFF
NA	14	TRBV7-6	TRBJ1-1	NA	TGTGCCAGCAGCTTAGCGGATTTGAACACTGAAGCTTTCTTT	CASSLADLNTEAFF
TRBD1	14	TRBV5-1	TRBJ1-2	NA	TGCGCCAGCAGCCCGACAGGGGGCGGCTATGGCTACACCTTC	CASSPTGGGYGYTF
NA	13	TRBV7-9	TRBJ2-1	once	TGTGCCAGCAGCTTAGGGTTAGGGAATGAGCAGTTCTTC	CASSLGLGNEQFF
NA	14	TRBV18	TRBJ2-7	NA	TGTGCCAGCTCACCCGCAGGGAGCGGTGGAGAGCAGTACTTC	CASSPAGSGGEQYF
NA	13	TRBV27	TRBJ1-1	few	TGTGCCAGCAGTTTGTCGATGAACACTGAAGCTTTCTTT	CASSLSMNTEAFF
NA	13	TRBV2	TRBJ1-1	NA	TGTGCCAGCAGGGGCACAGGGAACACTGAAGCTTTCTTT	CASRGTGNTEAFF
NA	14	TRBV20-1	TRBJ2-3	NA	TGCAGTGCTAGAGTTCCAGGTGGCACAGATACGCAGTATTTT	CSARVPGGTDTQYF
NA	13	TRBV10-3	TRBJ2-1	NA	TGTGCCACAAGACAGGACTCCTACAATGAGCAGTTCTTC	CATRQDSYNEQFF
NA	16	TRBV7-6	TRBJ2-2	NA	TGTGCCAGCAGCCACCTAACCAGGACGGCCACCGGGGAGCTGTTTTTT	CASSHLTRTATGELFF
NA	13	TRBV20-1	TRBJ1-1	few	TGCAGTGCTAGCTCAGGGGCTCACACTGAAGCTTTCTTT	CSASSGAHTEAFF
NA	13	TRBV19	TRBJ2-1	NA	TGTGCCAGTAGTATAGTAGGTTCCAATGAGCAGTTCTTC	CASSIVGSNEQFF
NA	14	TRBV7-8	TRBJ2-4	NA	TGTGCCAGCAGCCCTTTAGCGGCTGAAAACATTCAGTACTTC	CASSPLAAENIQYF
TRBD2	17	TRBV5-6	TRBJ2-1	NA	TGTGCCAGCAGCAGACGACTAGCGGGAGAACCCTACAATGAGCAGTTCTTC	CASSRRLAGEPYNEQFF